A single sample gave rise to the 21 T cell receptor beta chains below, sequenced in a study of T cell responses to AZD1222 COVID-19 vaccine. Profiled with immunoSEQ multiplex PCR; TCRdb holds only in-frame clones, not every one. This sample has around 190,000 clones, with 80% to 90% found just once. Sequenced here: peripheral blood, sampled on day 0 of AZD1222 vaccination. The source of these receptors is an adult in good health.

This chain joins TRBV6-5 and TRBJ2-3; no clear D gene. With 9 bases removed from V and 0 bases from J, the gap between germline ends came to 13 bases. From germline, CDR1 is MNHEY and CDR2 SVGAGI. This CDR3 contains 14 residues. CDR3 nucleotides: TGTGCCAGTACCTTCGGCCCTAGCACAGATACGCAGTATTTT. Translated: CASTFGPSTDTQYF.

The chain recombines TRBV23-1 with TRBJ1-1; possible D gene TRBD1, 6 bases. TRBV23-1 is designated an ORF whose function remains uncertain. The V end lost 8 bases, the J end lost 3 bases, and 10 bases lay between the germline ends. The CDR3 spans 12 residues. The CDR3 loop reads CASVQGDTEAFF. The CDR3, as DNA: TGCGCCAGCGTACAGGGAGACACTGAAGCTTTCTTT.

V usage is TRBV29-1 and J usage is TRBJ2-5; 13 bases are a match to TRBD2. The V and J ends lost 3 bases and 5 bases, in that order; junction bases with no gene match: 9. The germline gives CDR1 SQVTM, CDR2 ANQGSEA. This CDR3 is built from 16 residues. CDR3 protein: CSVDVLAGGRIETQYF. The CDR3 DNA reads as TGCAGCGTTGATGTACTAGCGGGAGGGCGTATTGAGACCCAGTACTTC.

This rearrangement joins TRBV5-1 to TRBJ1-5, with D perhaps TRBD1 (5 bases). V lost 0 bases, J lost 4 bases, and 14 bases lay in between. The V gene's germline CDR1 is SGHRS and CDR2 YFSETQ. The CDR3 covers 16 residues. The CDR3 sequence: CASSLVFVGGNQPQHF. CDR3 bases: TGCGCCAGCAGCTTGGTTTTCGTCGGGGGTAATCAGCCCCAGCATTTT.

V usage is TRBV28 and J usage is TRBJ2-7, with D unresolved. Trimming removed 5 bases at V and 2 bases at J, with 19 bases between. The length of the CDR3 is 16 residues. Germline-derived CDR1 and CDR2 are MDHEN and SYDVKM. This CDR3 reads CASSPNLGRLAYEQYF. For the CDR3, the DNA is TGTGCCAGCAGTCCTAACCTCGGGCGTTTGGCCTACGAGCAGTACTTC.

The chain combines TRBV27 with TRBJ2-1; 7 nucleotides align to TRBD1. V was pared by 5 bases and J by 10 bases, with 11 bases of the junction left unmatched. CDR3 length: 14 residues. Looked up from germline, CDR1 is MNHEY and CDR2 is SMNVEV (reference sequence). This CDR3 reads CASSRDSSLTEQFF. For the CDR3, the DNA is TGTGCCAGCAGTCGGGACAGTTCCCTCACCGAGCAGTTCTTC.

This clone was observed a few times. This chain links TRBV9 with TRBJ2-3; no reliable D call. The CDR3 has 15 amino acids. The germline CDR1 and CDR2 sequences are SGDLS and YYNGEE. Trimming shortened V by 0 bases and J by 0 bases, and 8 bases separated the two germline ends. Here the CDR3 reads CASSVGSLSTDTQYF. CDR3 nucleotides: TGTGCCAGCAGCGTAGGCTCACTCAGCACAGATACGCAGTATTTT.

This clone was recorded only once. CDR3 nucleotides: TGTGCCAGCAGCGTACAGTTAAACACCGGGGAGCTGTTTTTT. Residues: CASSVQLNTGELFF. The chain couples TRBV9 to TRBJ2-2; D uncertain. CDR3 size: 14 residues. The germline CDR1 and CDR2 sequences are SGDLS and YYNGEE. Deletions cut 1 base from V and 2 bases from J, with 6 bases between.

This sequence joins TRBV7-8 and TRBJ1-5; D gene ambiguous. Between the trimmed V and J ends, which lost 1 base and 4 bases, there was a span of 11 bases. This CDR3 is 15 amino acids long. From germline, CDR1 is SGHVS and CDR2 FQNEAQ. Here the CDR3 DNA reads TGTGCCAGCAGCTTAGTGGTGTCCACTAATCAGCCCCAGCATTTT. This translates into CASSLVVSTNQPQHF. Full variable domain (remainder filled in from reference TRBV7-8 and TRBJ1-5): GAGVSQSPRYKVAKRGQDVALRCDPISGHVSLFWYQQALGQGPEFLTYFQNEAQLDKSGLPSDRFFAERPEGSVSTLKIQRTQQEDSAVYLCASSLVVSTNQPQHFGDGTRLSIL.

J is TRBJ1-1 and V is TRBV24-1, with 11 bases aligning to TRBD1. V was pared by 3 bases and J by 10 bases, with 6 bases of the junction left unmatched. This CDR3 is built from 14 residues. Germline CDR1 reads KGHDR; CDR2 reads SFDVKD. The CDR3 loop is CATSDTDRGQRAFF. The CDR3 DNA reads as TGTGCCACCAGTGATACGGACAGGGGGCAACGAGCTTTCTTT.

V and J are TRBV5-1 and TRBJ2-5, with no clear D. The V and J ends lost 0 bases and 0 bases respectively, with 9 bases between them. CDR3 length equals 15 residues. Germline loops: CDR1 SGHRS, CDR2 YFSETQ. As DNA, the CDR3 is TGCGCCAGCAGCTTGGCGGCCCCGTACCAAGAGACCCAGTACTTC. Its protein is CASSLAAPYQETQYF.

The V call is TRBV20-1, the J call TRBJ2-7; D uncertain. Trimming cost V 3 bases and J 6 bases, with 15 bases left between them. Looked up from germline, CDR1 is DFQATT and CDR2 is SNEGSKA (reference sequence). The CDR3 runs to 13 residues. In DNA, the CDR3 is TGCAGTGCTAGTCTGGGCAGGCGCTCCGAGCAGTACTTC. Translation gives CSASLGRRSEQYF.

V gene TRBV2 combines with J gene TRBJ1-5, with a weak D call TRBD1 (6 bases). The CDR3 sequence is 12 residues long. The germline V gene encodes CDR1 SNHLY and CDR2 FYNNEI. V was clipped by 6 bases and J by 5 bases, with 8 bases between them. The CDR3 DNA reads TGTGCCAGCAGGGCAGGGGATCAGCCCCAGCATTTT. Its protein is CASRAGDQPQHF.

The rearrangement uses TRBV14 and TRBJ1-1; D is ambiguous. Germline CDR1 and CDR2: SGHDN and FVKESK. Trimming left V 4 bases short and J 8 bases short, with 8 bases between. The CDR3 covers 11 residues. The CDR3 region is CASSPNLEAFF. The CDR3 DNA is TGTGCCAGCAGCCCGAATTTGGAAGCTTTCTTT.

The rearrangement links TRBV2 to TRBJ2-7, with 10 nucleotides matching TRBD2. Unmatched junction bases numbered 8, after V lost 2 bases and J lost 7 bases. Looked up from germline, CDR1 is SNHLY and CDR2 is FYNNEI. This CDR3 is built from 15 residues. The CDR3 nucleotides are TGTGCCAGCAGTGAACTGCTAGCGGGGGCGGGAGAGCAGTACTTC. Translated, it gives CASSELLAGAGEQYF.

The chain couples TRBV30 to TRBJ2-1; 11 bases line up with TRBD2. In germline, CDR1 is GTSNPN, CDR2 SVGIG (reference sequence). The CDR3 runs 17 residues. Trimming at V came to 0 bases and at J to 4 bases, leaving 8 bases not matched to a gene. CDR3 residues: CAWSVARTSGGYNEQFF. CDR3 nucleotides: TGTGCCTGGAGTGTAGCCCGAACTAGCGGGGGATACAATGAGCAGTTCTTC. The full variable domain, completed using reference TRBV30 and TRBJ2-1, is SQTIHQWPATLVQPVGSPLSLECTVEGTSNPNLYWYRQAAGRGLQLLFYSVGIGQISSEVPQNLSASRPQDRQFILSSKKLLLSDSGFYLCAWSVARTSGGYNEQFFGPGTRLTVL.

The J gene is TRBJ2-5, the V gene TRBV6-5; D possibly corresponds to TRBD1 (6 bases). The germline gives CDR1 MNHEY, CDR2 SVGAGI. CDR3 length: 10 residues. V shed 8 bases and J shed 7 bases, with 8 bases lying between them. For the CDR3, the DNA is TGTGCCAGCTCACAGGGGACCCAGTACTTC. This sequence encodes CASSQGTQYF.

V gene TRBV19 combines with J gene TRBJ1-6, with TRBD1 identical over 9 bases. This CDR3 has 15 amino acids. The V and J ends lost 6 bases and 11 bases, in that order; junction bases with no gene match: 11. Germline-derived CDR1 and CDR2 are LNHDA and SQIVND (reference sequence). The DNA for the CDR3 is TGTGCCAGTAGCATTCTCGGACAGGGGTTAACACCCCTCCACTTT. Protein sequence: CASSILGQGLTPLHF. The full variable domain, rest sourced from reference TRBV19 and TRBJ1-6, is DGGITQSPKYLFRKEGQNVTLSCEQNLNHDAMYWYRQDPGQGLRLIYYSQIVNDFQKGDIAEGYSVSREKKESFPLTVTSAQKNPTAFYLCASSILGQGLTPLHFGNGTRLTVT.

CDR3 region: CASSSDYEQYF. The CDR3, as DNA: TGCGCCAGCAGTTCAGATTACGAGCAGTACTTC. V is TRBV23-1 and J is TRBJ2-7, with no clear D. TRBV23-1 is recorded as an ORF, its role being uncertain. V lost 5 bases and J lost 4, with 6 bases in between. This CDR3 spans 11 amino acids.

This chain links TRBV4-2 with TRBJ1-6; tentatively, D is TRBD1 (6 bases). Trimming left V 0 bases short and J 0 bases short, with 9 bases between. This CDR3 region has 17 residues. Germline loops: CDR1 LGHNA, CDR2 YNFKEQ. This CDR3 reads CASSQDGRGSYNSPLHF. Here the CDR3 DNA reads TGTGCCAGCAGCCAAGACGGCAGGGGCTCCTATAATTCACCCCTCCACTTT.

The J gene is TRBJ2-7, the V gene TRBV4-1; 13 positions match TRBD2. The V segment lost 3 bases and the J segment 2 bases; nucleotides outside the gene matches: 4. Germline CDR1 MGHRA, CDR2 YSYEKL. The CDR3 has 16 amino acids. CDR3 sequence: CASSQGLAGLTYEQYF. For the CDR3, the DNA is TGCGCCAGCAGCCAGGGACTAGCGGGGCTCACCTACGAGCAGTACTTC.